This TCR beta chain was retrieved from a study of blood T cell repertoires in COVID-19. Study-wide context: The United States, Italy and Spain were the sources of the acute and convalescent COVID-19 samples.

This CDR3 contains 15 residues. The trim removed 5 bases at V and 4 bases at J, leaving 7 bases unmatched. Germline assignment: CDR1 MNHEY and CDR2 SMNVEV (reference sequence). In the authors' workflow: Nucleated cell number was recorded as an estimate derived from reference gene primer amplification. TCRdb's table, derived via immunoSEQ multiplex PCR, lists solely in-frame clones and lacks some. Clone size and V and J calls were adopted from that table, with D and trimming inferred from the DNA. Among fewer than 300,000 clones listed, approximately 88% were seen once. The sample taken for sequencing was peripheral blood. The receptor's source is a woman aged 25 to 39 with acute or convalescent COVID-19. The rearrangement joins TRBV27 to TRBJ1-5; 8 positions agree with TRBD1. The CDR3 coding sequence is TGTGCCAGCAGTGAAAGACAGGGGCGGAATCAGCCCCAGCATTTT. It encodes CASSERQGRNQPQHF.